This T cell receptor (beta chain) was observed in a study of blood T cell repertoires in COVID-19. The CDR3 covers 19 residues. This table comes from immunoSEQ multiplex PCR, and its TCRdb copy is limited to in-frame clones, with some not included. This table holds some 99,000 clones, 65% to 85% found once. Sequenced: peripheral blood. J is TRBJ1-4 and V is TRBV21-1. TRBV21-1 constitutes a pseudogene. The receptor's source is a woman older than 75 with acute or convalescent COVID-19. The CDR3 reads CASSKDRGSMGSTNEKLFF. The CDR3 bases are TGTGCCAGCAGCAAAGATCGGGGGTCCATGGGATCGACTAATGAAAAACTGTTTTTT.